Included here is one T cell receptor (beta chain) sequence, with context. The data were taken from a study of shared clonotypes between healthy human individuals. Study overall: Those who served as donors were a couple of women and a few men between the ages of 18 and 49.

Recent acute infections and vaccinations were absent in the healthy HIV-negative adult donors. Germline V gene lookup returns CDR1 KGHSH and CDR2 LQKENI. There are 16 residues in the CDR3. Trimming shortened V by 3 bases and J by 4 bases, and 18 bases separated the two germline ends. The deep-level immunoSEQ assay was used. In replicate PCRs of sorted subsets, roughly 200 ng DNA, about 30,000 T cell genomes, was used. Sequencing used immunoSEQ multiplex PCR; TCRdb keeps in-frame clones, though not all of them. This sample yields about 110,000 clones, of which roughly 70% are seen a single time; around 25% belongs to the top ten.

The clonotype comes from a woman aged 30 to 39 in good health. The chain combines TRBV18 with TRBJ1-2; perhaps TRBD1 as D (6 bases). The sequenced material came from memory CD8+ T cells sorted from blood. Subset in this sample: CD45RO+ cells pooled with CCR7-negative TemRA cells. The CDR3 nucleotides are TGTGCCAGCTCACCGCCTGAAGGGGGGGCTCTCTATGGCTACACCTTC. The encoded protein is CASSPPEGGALYGYTF.